The 18 T cell receptor beta chains below come from one sample, sequenced in a study of T cells after yellow fever vaccination. TCRdb re-derived calls from the 5' RACE reads in MiXCR, one entry per CDR3 protein. The table shows about 160,000 distinct CDR3 sequences, with around 7.3% occurring only once. The specimen was CD4+ T cells sorted from PBMCs, collected more than 4 days after the first yellow fever vaccination. Source of these receptors: a man younger than 30 who received the YFV17D yellow fever vaccine.

This chain connects TRBV6-5 to TRBJ2-3; the D is unclear. The CDR3 runs to 12 residues. The V gene's germline CDR1 is MNHEY and CDR2 SVGAGI. V was pared by 6 bases and J by 4 bases, with 8 bases between. CDR3 sequence reads: CASSPTSDTQYF. In DNA, the CDR3 is TGTGCCAGCAGCCCTACCTCAGATACGCAGTATTTT.

This clonotype was seen a handful of times. The rearrangement joins TRBV20-1 to TRBJ2-3, with D possibly TRBD2 on 5 matching bases. The germline gives CDR1 DFQATT, CDR2 SNEGSKA (reference sequence). V gave up 5 bases and J gave up 4 bases, with 22 bases separating them. This CDR3 has 16 amino acids. The CDR3 DNA is TGCAGTGCTGCCCCCCCGAGGTCGCTAGCCCCAGATACGCAGTATTTT. Its protein product is CSAAPPRSLAPDTQYF.

The CDR3 DNA is TGTGCCAGCAGCGACCTACTCTACGAGCAGTACTTC. It codes for CASSDLLYEQYF. V and J are TRBV7-2 and TRBJ2-7; D is unclear. Germline V CDR1 and CDR2: SGHTA, FQGNSA. The germline V and J ends were trimmed by 5 bases and 3 bases, with 8 bases remaining between them. The CDR3 is 12 amino acids.

At least ten counts were recorded for this clonotype. This chain uses TRBV7-9 with TRBJ1-2, with D tentatively TRBD1 (6 bases). In germline, CDR1 is SEHNR, CDR2 FQNEAQ (reference sequence). The CDR3 contains 12 residues. V was shortened by 4 bases and J by 8 bases, with 11 bases between the two germline ends. The CDR3 bases are TGTGCCAGCAGCTACGAGGGGGGAGGCTACACCTTC. Its translation is CASSYEGGGYTF.

There are many counts of this clonotype. This chain uses TRBV10-2 with TRBJ2-4; TRBD1 agrees at 10 bases. V lost 8 bases, J lost 8 bases, and 3 bases stayed unmatched. The germline V gene encodes CDR1 WSHSY and CDR2 SAAADI. The CDR3 extends over 12 amino acids. The chain's CDR3 is CASSDRGDIQYF. In nucleotides, the CDR3 is TGCGCCAGCTCGGACAGGGGGGACATTCAGTACTTC.

This clonotype appeared many times. The chain is built from TRBV7-2 and TRBJ2-1; possibly TRBD1 for D (6 bases). Per the germline V gene, CDR1 is SGHTA and CDR2 is FQGNSA. This CDR3 region has 12 residues. Trimming shortened V by 4 bases and J by 9 bases, and 10 bases separated the two germline ends. CDR3 amino acids: CASSSQGIEQFF. Here the CDR3 DNA reads TGTGCCAGCAGCTCACAGGGCATTGAGCAGTTCTTC. Complete variable domain (other parts from reference TRBV7-2 and TRBJ2-1): GAGVSQSPSNKVTEKGKDVELRCDPISGHTALYWYRQSLGQGLEFLIYFQGNSAPDKSGLPSDRFSAERTGGSVSTLTIQRTQQEDSAVYLCASSSQGIEQFFGPGTRLTVL.

At least ten counts were recorded for this clonotype. The V and J genes are TRBV19 and TRBJ1-5, with 8 bases matching TRBD1. With 10 bases clipped from V and 0 bases from J, the junction kept 8 bases outside the gene matches. This CDR3 has 15 amino acids. CDR1 is LNHDA and CDR2 is SQIVND in the germline V gene (reference sequence). The DNA of the CDR3 is TGTGCCATCTCCGACAGGGGAAATAGCAATCAGCCCCAGCATTTT. Residues: CAISDRGNSNQPQHF. Combining the CDR3 with reference TRBV19 and TRBJ1-5 gives the whole variable domain DGGITQSPKYLFRKEGQNVTLSCEQNLNHDAMYWYRQDPGQGLRLIYYSQIVNDFQKGDIAEGYSVSREKKESFPLTVTSAQKNPTAFYLCAISDRGNSNQPQHFGDGTRLSIL.

This clonotype was seen ten or more times. V gene TRBV5-1 combines with J gene TRBJ2-6; D is unclear. V gave up 4 bases and J gave up 0 bases, with 5 bases separating them. Looked up from germline, CDR1 is SGHRS and CDR2 is YFSETQ. This CDR3 comprises 14 residues. CDR3 in amino acids: CASSENSGANVLTF. The CDR3 nucleotides are TGCGCCAGCAGCGAAAACTCTGGGGCCAACGTCCTGACTTTC. Variable domain in full (rest from reference TRBV5-1 and TRBJ2-6): KAGVTQTPRYLIKTRGQQVTLSCSPISGHRSVSWYQQTPGQGLQFLFEYFSETQRNKGNFPGRFSGRQFSNSRSEMNVSTLELGDSALYLCASSENSGANVLTFGAGSRLTVL.

This sequence joins TRBV4-3 and TRBJ2-6; D is possibly TRBD2 (6 bases). CDR3 length: 17 residues. Between the trimmed V and J ends, which lost 0 bases and 4 bases, there was a span of 13 bases. Germline values: CDR1 LGHNA, CDR2 YSLEER. In nucleotides, the CDR3 is TGCGCCAGCAGCCAAGAGTCAACGGGGGTCGGGGCCAACGTCCTGACTTTC. Protein product: CASSQESTGVGANVLTF.

This clonotype showed up just a few times. The J gene is TRBJ2-1, the V gene TRBV12-5; 10 nucleotides agree with TRBD2. This CDR3 has 17 amino acids. Germline assignment: CDR1 LGHNT and CDR2 FRNRAP. The J segment lost 7 bases and the V segment lost 2 bases, leaving 11 bases of the junction unmatched. CDR3 coding DNA: TGTGCTAGTGGTTTGACTGGACAAGCGGGGGGGCCAAATGAGCAGTTCTTC. This encodes CASGLTGQAGGPNEQFF.

This clonotype was counted only a few times. The chain employs TRBV5-1 and TRBJ2-7; 8 nucleotides match TRBD2. The CDR3 runs 16 residues. The trim removed 3 bases at V and 0 bases at J, leaving 8 bases unmatched. The V gene's germline CDR1 is SGHRS and CDR2 YFSETQ. The CDR3 protein is CASSSGGAGASYEQYV. For the CDR3, the DNA is TGCGCCAGCAGCTCTGGGGGAGCGGGGGCCTCCTACGAGCAGTACGTC.

This clonotype was picked up many times. The chain uses TRBV12-3 or TRBV12-4 and TRBJ1-1; D unclear. Trimming pared 3 bases from V and 0 bases from J, leaving 8 bases between. This CDR3 contains 14 residues. The CDR3 sequence is CASSFLKMNTEAFF. In DNA form, the CDR3 reads TGTGCCAGCAGTTTTCTTAAAATGAACACTGAAGCTTTCTTT.

This clonotype has at least ten counts. As DNA, the CDR3 is TGCGCCAGTAAGACAGGGGCGGTGGATTCACCCCTCCACTTT. It is translated as CASKTGAVDSPLHF. The rearrangement links TRBV5-1 to TRBJ1-6; 8 positions match TRBD1. J was trimmed by 8 bases and V by 8 bases; bases with no gene match: 9. CDR1 is SGHRS, CDR2 YFSETQ, per germline. The CDR3 consists of 14 residues.

This clonotype was detected a few times. The chain recombines TRBV20-1 with TRBJ2-1; 15 nucleotides agree with TRBD2. Germline lookup yields CDR1 DFQATT and CDR2 SNEGSKA (reference sequence). The CDR3 runs to 18 residues. With 1 base clipped from V and 6 bases from J, the junction kept 10 bases outside the gene matches. Here the CDR3 reads CSARAAAAGLAGGNEQFF. The CDR3 DNA is TGCAGTGCTAGAGCGGCCGCCGCGGGACTAGCGGGGGGCAATGAGCAGTTCTTC.

Many counts were recorded for this clonotype. The genes are TRBV30 and TRBJ1-2; D uncertain. The germline V gene has CDR1 GTSNPN and CDR2 SVGIG (reference sequence). The CDR3 covers 13 residues. V was shortened by 4 bases and J by 4 bases, with 13 bases between the two germline ends. Written as DNA, the CDR3 is TGTGCCTGGAAACGAGACCGCCCCTATGGCTACACCTTC. Amino acid sequence: CAWKRDRPYGYTF.

This chain links TRBV7-9 with TRBJ2-1; 10 bases map to TRBD2. The CDR3 covers 16 residues. With 6 bases clipped from V and 5 bases from J, the junction kept 10 bases outside the gene matches. Per the germline V gene, CDR1 is SEHNR and CDR2 is FQNEAQ (reference sequence). The CDR3 spells CASRQLAGRGDNEQFF. CDR3 in DNA: TGTGCCAGCAGACAACTAGCGGGGAGGGGGGACAATGAGCAGTTCTTC.

This clonotype has ten or more counts. V and J are TRBV4-1 and TRBJ2-3; 10 bases are shared with TRBD2. CDR3 length equals 18 residues. Germline V lookup: CDR1 MGHRA, CDR2 YSYEKL. With 4 bases clipped from V and 2 bases from J, the junction kept 12 bases outside the gene matches. For the CDR3, the DNA is TGCGCCAGCAGCCCTTCTTCTGGAGCGGGGGGGCTCACAGATACGCAGTATTTT. This sequence encodes CASSPSSGAGGLTDTQYF.

The genes are TRBV4-1 and TRBJ1-1, with 8 bases identical to TRBD1. V shed 1 base and J 5 bases; nucleotides not matched to a gene: 6. In germline, CDR1 is MGHRA, CDR2 YSYEKL. The CDR3 is made up of 15 amino acids. CDR3 loop: CASSQVQGVGTEAFF. The DNA of the CDR3 is TGCGCCAGCAGCCAAGTACAGGGGGTGGGAACTGAAGCTTTCTTT.